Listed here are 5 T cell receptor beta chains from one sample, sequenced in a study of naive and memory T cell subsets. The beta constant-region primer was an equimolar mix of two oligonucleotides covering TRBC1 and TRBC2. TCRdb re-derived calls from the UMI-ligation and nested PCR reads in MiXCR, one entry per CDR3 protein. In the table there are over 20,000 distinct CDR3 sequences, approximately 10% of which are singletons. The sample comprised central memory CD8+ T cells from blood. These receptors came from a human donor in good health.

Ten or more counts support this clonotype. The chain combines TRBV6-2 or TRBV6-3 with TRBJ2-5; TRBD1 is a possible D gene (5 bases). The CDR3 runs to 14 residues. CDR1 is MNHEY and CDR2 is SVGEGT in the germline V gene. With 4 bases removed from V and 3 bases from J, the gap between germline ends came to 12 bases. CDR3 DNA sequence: TGTGCCAGCAGTTCCGGCGGCAGGGAAGAGACCCAGTACTTC. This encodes CASSSGGREETQYF.

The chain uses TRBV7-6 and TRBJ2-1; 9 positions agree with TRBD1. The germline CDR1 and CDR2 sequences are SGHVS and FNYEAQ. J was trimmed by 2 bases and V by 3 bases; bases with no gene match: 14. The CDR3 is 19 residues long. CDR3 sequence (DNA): TGTGCCAGCAGCTTGGGGACAGGGAGATCCAAAACCCCCTACAATGAGCAGTTCTTC. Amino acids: CASSLGTGRSKTPYNEQFF.

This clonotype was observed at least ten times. The CDR3 reads CASLLWGANTEAFF. CDR3 coding DNA: TGTGCTAGTCTCTTGTGGGGGGCCAACACTGAAGCTTTCTTT. The chain combines TRBV12-5 with TRBJ1-1, with a tentative D call TRBD1 (6 bases). Trimming cost V 8 bases and J 2 bases, with 15 bases left between them. Germline CDR1 and CDR2: LGHNT and FRNRAP. CDR3 length equals 14 residues.

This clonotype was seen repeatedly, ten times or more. Written as DNA, the CDR3 is TGTGCCAGCAGTGAGACACCCGAGCGGCCCCAGCATTTT. Protein product: CASSETPERPQHF. This chain connects TRBV6-4 to TRBJ1-5; D gene unclear. Germline CDR1 is MRHNA and CDR2 is SNTAGT. Trimming left V 3 bases short and J 9 bases short, with 12 bases between. The CDR3 sequence is 13 residues long.

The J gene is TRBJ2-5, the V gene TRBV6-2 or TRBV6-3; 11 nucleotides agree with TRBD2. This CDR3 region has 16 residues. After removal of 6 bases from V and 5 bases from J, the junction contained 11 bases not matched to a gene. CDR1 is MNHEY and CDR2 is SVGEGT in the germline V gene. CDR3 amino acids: CASRKFTSGSLETQYF. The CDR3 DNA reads TGTGCCAGCAGAAAATTCACTAGCGGGAGTTTGGAGACCCAGTACTTC.